Each of the 28 T cell receptor beta chains below was sequenced from the same sample in a study of graft-versus-host responses after intestinal transplantation (dated by TCRdb to about 2021). The method was the immunoSEQ multiplex PCR assay. This is the immuneACCESS table as TCRdb keeps it, with only in-frame sequences that have V and J called. A part of the clones is gone; compared with another copy, unresolved V genes explain less than half, and the rest is unexplained. The table for this sample lists approximately 9,000 clones; less than 35% of them were counted only once. The leading ten clones occupy roughly 3% of the sample. The time point label for this specimen denotes: cells obtained before transplantation from donor or recipient. The sequenced sample was alloreactive CD4+ T cells from a mixed lymphocyte reaction culture, obtained before intestinal transplant. What the cell subset or site label conveys for this sample: CFSE-low proliferating T cells sorted from roughly six-day pre-transplant mixed lymphocyte reaction (GvH or HvG direction). The receptors derive from a human patient who received an intestinal transplant.

This clone is labeled medium-sized. The V call is TRBV19, the J call TRBJ1-2; 7 bases align to TRBD1. V dropped 10 bases and J dropped 0; count of bases not matched to a gene: 11. Per germline, CDR1 LNHDA and CDR2 SQIVND (reference sequence). CDR3 size: 15 residues. In DNA, the CDR3 is TGTGCCATAAAACCCGCGGACAGGACTAACTATGGCTACACCTTC. Encoded protein: CAIKPADRTNYGYTF.

The rearrangement links TRBV5-1 to TRBJ1-1; tentatively, D is TRBD1 (5 bases). The CDR3 contains 14 residues. Per germline, CDR1 SGHRS and CDR2 YFSETQ. The V gene lost 3 bases and the J gene lost 1 base, with 10 bases spanning the gap. The CDR3 sequence is CASSSTRANTEAFF. CDR3 DNA: TGCGCCAGCAGCTCGACCAGGGCGAACACTGAAGCTTTCTTT.

The chain carries TRBV23-1 and TRBJ2-5; possibly TRBD1 or TRBD2 for D (6 bases each). With the DNA end fitting TRBJ2-7 better, the J assignment may be wrong. TRBV23-1 is assigned to the ORF class and has an uncertain function. This CDR3 spans 20 amino acids. CDR3 residues: CASIPETQTDRRGGPYEQYF. The CDR3 DNA sequence: TGCGCCAGCATCCCCGAAACCCAGACGGACAGAAGGGGAGGCCCCTACGAGCAGTACTTC.

By share, this clone counts as medium-sized. The rearrangement joins TRBV27 to TRBJ2-7; 8 bases align to TRBD2. The CDR3 is 13 residues long. Per the germline V gene, CDR1 is MNHEY and CDR2 is SMNVEV (reference sequence). The trim removed 5 bases at V and 3 bases at J, leaving 3 bases unmatched. The CDR3 loop reads CASSPGGSYEQYF. CDR3 bases: TGTGCCAGCAGTCCGGGGGGGAGCTACGAGCAGTACTTC.

This clone has just a few counts. The V and J genes are TRBV28 and TRBJ1-5; TRBD1 is a possible D gene (5 bases). Germline V gene lookup returns CDR1 MDHEN and CDR2 SYDVKM. The CDR3 spans 15 residues. V shed 1 base and J shed 7 bases, with 14 bases lying between them. CDR3 in amino acids: CASSLFQQGPQPQHF. In nucleotides, the CDR3 is TGTGCCAGCAGTTTATTTCAGCAGGGACCGCAGCCCCAGCATTTT. The full variable domain, rest sourced from reference TRBV28 and TRBJ1-5, is DVKVTQSSRYLVKRTGEKVFLECVQDMDHENMFWYRQDPGLGLRLIYFSYDVKMKEKGDIPEGYSVSREKKERFSLILESASTNQTSMYLCASSLFQQGPQPQHFGDGTRLSIL.

In its sample, this clone ranks as medium-sized. The chain carries TRBV5-3 and TRBJ2-1, with 7 bases lining up with TRBD2. TRBV5-3 is identified as an open reading frame with a role that is uncertain. Trimming took 2 bases from V and 5 from J; bases not matched to a gene: 13. This CDR3 comprises 17 residues. The CDR3 sequence: CARSLIGGGSGDNEQFF. For the CDR3, the DNA is TGTGCCAGAAGCTTAATTGGGGGAGGGAGCGGTGACAATGAGCAGTTCTTC.

By its share, this clone is medium-sized. This chain links TRBV4-1 with TRBJ1-5; D gene ambiguous. Germline V lookup: CDR1 MGHRA, CDR2 YSYEKL. V lost 1 base and J 5 bases, leaving 9 bases between the germline ends. The CDR3 spans 14 residues. CDR3 region: CASSQVPIDQPQHF. CDR3 sequence (DNA): TGCGCCAGCAGCCAAGTCCCCATCGATCAGCCCCAGCATTTT.

The chain couples TRBV28 to TRBJ1-2; a weak D match, TRBD1 (6 bases). V was clipped by 3 bases and J by 3 bases, with 26 bases between them. The CDR3 is made up of 19 amino acids. In germline, CDR1 is MDHEN, CDR2 SYDVKM. The CDR3 DNA reads as TGTGCCAGCAGTTTCCAGCGGTCCGAGGGCAGGGGCCTTGACTATGGCTACACCTTC. Encoded protein: CASSFQRSEGRGLDYGYTF.

This clone is large (0.1 to 1%) within its sample. Other DNA sequences in the same sample also yield this CDR3. The chain links TRBV25-1 to TRBJ1-1; the D is unclear. CDR1 and CDR2 from the germline V gene are MGHDK and SYGVNS. This CDR3 comprises 13 residues. V was clipped by 2 bases and J by 0 bases, with 4 bases between them. CDR3: CASSEGLNTEAFF. The CDR3 coding sequence is TGTGCCAGCAGTGAAGGCCTGAACACTGAAGCTTTCTTT.

This clone showed up just a few times. The V and J genes are TRBV25-1 and TRBJ2-7, with D possibly matching TRBD2 (6 bases). The CDR3 is made up of 12 amino acids. Germline CDR1 and CDR2: MGHDK and SYGVNS. Trimming removed 10 bases at V and 2 bases at J, with 12 bases between. For the CDR3, the DNA is TGTGCCACCGGGAGCGGAGCCTACGAGCAGTACTTC. Translation gives CATGSGAYEQYF.

The chain uses TRBV18 and TRBJ2-5; no clear D gene. Matching the DNA end better, TRBJ2-7 makes the J call doubtful. The germline V gene has CDR1 KGHSH and CDR2 LQKENI. This CDR3 region has 12 residues. CDR3 in amino acids: CASSPSSYEQYF. The CDR3 DNA reads as TGTGCCAGCTCTCCAAGCTCCTACGAGCAGTACTTC.

The rearrangement uses TRBV4-1 and TRBJ1-5; no definite D call. The length of the CDR3 is 15 residues. Trimming removed 1 base at V and 0 bases at J, with 7 bases between. Germline V gene data show CDR1 as MGHRA and CDR2 as YSYEKL. CDR3 DNA: TGCGCCAGCAGCCAAGCACGAGATAGCAATCAGCCCCAGCATTTT. Translation: CASSQARDSNQPQHF.

By frequency in the sample, this clone is medium-sized (0.01 to 0.1%). This chain links TRBV10-1 with TRBJ2-1, with a tentative D call TRBD2 (7 bases). The CDR3 extends over 12 amino acids. The V end lost 6 bases, the J end lost 9 bases, and 12 bases lay between the germline ends. Germline CDR1 is WNHNN and CDR2 is SYGVQD (reference sequence). CDR3: CASSLRGGEQFF. CDR3 DNA sequence: TGCGCCAGCAGCCTGAGGGGGGGTGAGCAGTTCTTC.

The chain uses TRBV5-1 and TRBJ2-7, with TRBD2 identical over 9 bases. J gave up 2 bases and V 4 bases, and 7 bases lay outside the gene matches. Germline V CDR1 and CDR2: SGHRS, YFSETQ. This CDR3 is built from 15 residues. The CDR3 coding sequence is TGCGCCAGCAGCCTGGGGCCTAGCGGGACCTACGAGCAGTACTTC. The encoded protein is CASSLGPSGTYEQYF.

The rearrangement uses TRBV6-6 and TRBJ2-3; D is ambiguous. The CDR3 is 13 amino acids. Germline-derived CDR1 and CDR2 are MNHNY and SVGAGI (reference sequence). The V end was cut by 4 bases, the J end by 6 bases, with 11 bases between. The CDR3 sequence: CASSFLSSDTQYF. Here the CDR3 DNA reads TGTGCCAGCAGTTTCCTATCCTCTGATACGCAGTATTTT.

V and J are TRBV7-9 and TRBJ2-4, with D possibly matching TRBD2 (6 bases). Looked up from germline, CDR1 is SEHNR and CDR2 is FQNEAQ (reference sequence). The CDR3 extends over 16 amino acids. Trimming left V 6 bases short and J 4 bases short, with 19 bases between. CDR3 coding DNA: TGTGCCAGCAGACCCCAACCGGGGAGGCAAAAAAACATTCAGTACTTC. Residues: CASRPQPGRQKNIQYF.

This clone rates as medium-sized. The chain links TRBV27 to TRBJ1-1; 9 bases are a match to TRBD1. CDR3 length equals 13 residues. Germline V gene lookup returns CDR1 MNHEY and CDR2 SMNVEV (reference sequence). Trimming removed 3 bases from V and 11 bases from J; junction bases left unmatched: 7. DNA for the CDR3: TGTGCCAGCAGTTTCACAACAGGGGGCGAGGCTTTCTTT. Protein sequence: CASSFTTGGEAFF.

This chain joins TRBV27 and TRBJ1-2; tentative D call: TRBD1 (5 bases). This CDR3 has 14 amino acids. CDR1 MNHEY and CDR2 SMNVEV come from the germline V gene (reference sequence). Trimming took 3 bases from V and 6 from J, leaving 14 bases between them. DNA for the CDR3: TGTGCCAGCAGTTTTTTGGGGGGGGGTAATGGCTACACCTTC. It yields the protein CASSFLGGGNGYTF.

This clone is judged medium-sized. V and J are TRBV28 and TRBJ1-3; 9 positions agree with TRBD1. This CDR3 is built from 16 residues. Germline V gene sequence: CDR1 MDHEN, CDR2 SYDVKM. Unmatched junction bases numbered 6, after V lost 6 bases and J lost 0 bases. The CDR3 region has the DNA TGTGCCAGCAGCCGGACAGGGGATGGCTCTGGAAACACCATATATTTT. Amino acid sequence: CASSRTGDGSGNTIYF.

This clone is medium-sized. The chain is built from TRBV29-1 and TRBJ2-1; D perhaps matches TRBD2 (5 bases). Germline V CDR1 and CDR2: SQVTM, ANQGSEA. The V gene lost 3 bases and the J gene lost 8 bases, with 17 bases spanning the gap. The CDR3 contains 14 residues. CDR3: CSVERYGIWDEQFF. DNA for the CDR3: TGCAGCGTTGAGAGGTACGGGATTTGGGATGAGCAGTTCTTC.

This clone was observed a handful of times. The rearrangement links TRBV19 to TRBJ1-5; no clear D. This CDR3 contains 16 residues. Trimming left V 6 bases short and J 3 bases short, with 18 bases between. From germline, CDR1 is LNHDA and CDR2 SQIVND (reference sequence). The CDR3 is CASSWAPPAYNQPQHF. DNA for the CDR3: TGTGCCAGTAGCTGGGCACCACCAGCCTACAATCAGCCCCAGCATTTT. The whole variable domain, remainder taken from reference TRBV19 and TRBJ1-5, is DGGITQSPKYLFRKEGQNVTLSCEQNLNHDAMYWYRQDPGQGLRLIYYSQIVNDFQKGDIAEGYSVSREKKESFPLTVTSAQKNPTAFYLCASSWAPPAYNQPQHFGDGTRLSIL.

This clone is classed as medium-sized. The chain joins TRBV27 to TRBJ2-5, with 9 bases matching TRBD1. In germline, CDR1 is MNHEY, CDR2 SMNVEV (reference sequence). The CDR3 totals 16 residues. Germline trimming cut 8 bases from V and 1 base from J; bases unmatched to any gene: 11. CDR3 loop: CASCPWDRAGQETQYF. The CDR3 bases are TGTGCCAGCTGCCCGTGGGACAGGGCCGGCCAAGAGACCCAGTACTTC.

The chain combines TRBV5-1 with TRBJ2-6; tentatively, D is TRBD2 (6 bases). The CDR3 covers 14 residues. Trimming stripped 7 bases from V and 5 bases from J, with 13 bases between. Germline assignment: CDR1 SGHRS and CDR2 YFSETQ. The DNA for the CDR3 is TGCGCCAGCCAGGACGGCGGGAGGGCCAACGTCCTGACTTTC. Its translation: CASQDGGRANVLTF.

This clone was picked up a small number of times. This chain connects TRBV7-6 to TRBJ2-1, with D perhaps matching TRBD2 (5 bases). Germline CDR1 SGHVS, CDR2 FNYEAQ. With 4 bases removed from V and 4 bases from J, the gap between germline ends came to 14 bases. The CDR3 runs to 15 residues. The CDR3 loop is CASSSPRERYNEQFF. The CDR3 DNA reads TGTGCCAGCAGCTCCCCGAGGGAAAGGTACAATGAGCAGTTCTTC.

The chain uses TRBV27 and TRBJ1-5, with D possibly being TRBD1 (5 bases). CDR1 is MNHEY and CDR2 is SMNVEV in the germline V gene (reference sequence). This CDR3 region has 16 residues. V lost 6 bases, J lost 2 bases, and 17 bases lay in between. The CDR3 DNA sequence: TGTGCCAGCAGCCCTCACGAGGGGATTCGCAATCAGCCCCAGCATTTT. This gives the protein CASSPHEGIRNQPQHF.

This chain links TRBV5-1 with TRBJ2-6, with a tentative D call TRBD1 (6 bases). V was trimmed by 4 bases and J by 0 bases, leaving 14 bases between them. Per the germline V gene, CDR1 is SGHRS and CDR2 is YFSETQ. The CDR3 is made up of 17 amino acids. CDR3 bases: TGCGCCAGCAGCATACAGGGTCCCTACTCTGGGGCCAACGTCCTGACTTTC. Translation gives CASSIQGPYSGANVLTF.

This clone is deemed medium-sized. The V gene is TRBV6-5, the J gene TRBJ1-2, with a possible D match to TRBD1 (5 bases). Looked up from germline, CDR1 is MNHEY and CDR2 is SVGAGI. The V end was cut by 2 bases, the J end by 4 bases, with 11 bases between. There are 14 residues in the CDR3. CDR3 amino acids: CASSYVGGTYGYTF. The CDR3 nucleotides are TGTGCCAGCAGTTACGTCGGGGGGACCTATGGCTACACCTTC.

By share, this clone counts as medium-sized (0.01 to 0.1%). The rearrangement links TRBV4-2 to TRBJ2-1; 11 bases are shared with TRBD2. Germline lookup yields CDR1 LGHNA and CDR2 YNFKEQ. The CDR3 totals 16 residues. J gave up 2 bases and V 5 bases, and 5 bases lay outside the gene matches. CDR3 sequence reads: CASSELAGGTYNEQFF. CDR3 DNA: TGTGCCAGCAGCGAATTAGCGGGAGGGACCTACAATGAGCAGTTCTTC.